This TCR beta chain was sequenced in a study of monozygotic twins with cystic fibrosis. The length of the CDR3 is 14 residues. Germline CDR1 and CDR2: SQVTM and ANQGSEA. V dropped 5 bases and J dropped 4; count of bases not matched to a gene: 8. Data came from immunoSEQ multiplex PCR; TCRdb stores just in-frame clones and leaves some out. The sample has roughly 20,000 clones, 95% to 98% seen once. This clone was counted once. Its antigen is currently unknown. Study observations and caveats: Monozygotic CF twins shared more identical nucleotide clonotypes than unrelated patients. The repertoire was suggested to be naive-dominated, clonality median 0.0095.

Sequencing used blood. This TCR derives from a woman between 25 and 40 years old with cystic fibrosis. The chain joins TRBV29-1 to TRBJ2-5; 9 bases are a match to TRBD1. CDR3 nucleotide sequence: TGCAGCGTTTCCTCCGGGACAGGGAGAGAGACCCAGTACTTC. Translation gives CSVSSGTGRETQYF.